A selection of T cell receptor beta chains follows, all from one sample in a study of beta chain features in type 1 diabetes. Here immunoSEQ multiplex PCR was the method, and the copy in TCRdb shows in-frame clones only, minus some. The table records roughly 700,000 clones, over 10% of them present only once. The specimen sequenced was naive CD4+ T cells from blood. Every receptor here comes from a man aged 18 to 30 with type 1 diabetes. Each CDR3 is given with its conserved first and last residue. A D gene is named only where the DNA matches it firmly. Expanded clones are given a class, and other clones once, few, many or no size at all.

J | size | V | D | CDR3 | DNA
TRBJ1-1 | few | TRBV4-1 | NA | CASSQDQRRGAFF | TGCGCCAGCAGCCAAGATCAGCGCCGTGGGGCTTTCTTT
TRBJ2-7 | few | TRBV4-1 | TRBD2 | CASRPLAGANEQYF | TGCGCCAGCAGACCTCTAGCGGGGGCTAACGAGCAGTACTTC
TRBJ1-5 | few | TRBV23-1 | NA | CASSQGGDWSPNQPQHF | TGCGCCAGCAGTCAAGGGGGGGATTGGAGTCCCAATCAGCCCCAGCATTTT
TRBJ1-1 | few | TRBV19 | NA | CATRRVIGGYTEAFF | TGTGCCACCAGAAGGGTGATTGGGGGATACACTGAAGCTTTCTTT
TRBJ1-1 | NA | TRBV11-3 | NA | CASSFGLNTEAFF | TGTGCCAGCAGCTTTGGGCTGAACACTGAAGCTTTCTTT
TRBJ2-7 | NA | TRBV25-1 | TRBD1 | CASRTGDTYEQYF | TGTGCCAGCAGGACAGGGGATACCTACGAGCAGTACTTC
TRBJ1-6 | few | TRBV18 | NA | CASSPRTDYNSPLHF | TGTGCCAGCTCACCACGGACAGACTATAATTCACCCCTCCACTTT
TRBJ2-3 | NA | TRBV14 | NA | CASSQARTSRVLDTQYF | TGTGCCAGCAGCCAAGCCCGCACTAGCCGGGTTTTGGATACGCAGTATTTT
TRBJ2-1 | NA | TRBV23-1 | TRBD1 | CASRNRQGARRVCEQFF | TGCGCCAGCAGAAATAGACAGGGGGCACGGAGAGTATGTGAGCAGTTCTTC
TRBJ2-7 | few | TRBV7-6 | NA | CASSLDQGPLYEQYF | TGTGCCAGCAGCTTAGATCAAGGACCGCTGTACGAGCAGTACTTC
TRBJ1-5 | NA | TRBV30 | NA | CAWSPGLGNQPQHF | TGTGCCTGGAGTCCTGGACTGGGCAATCAGCCCCAGCATTTT
TRBJ2-5 | few | TRBV5-1 | TRBD1 | CASSLELRDRRQETQYF | TGCGCCAGCAGCTTGGAATTGAGGGACAGGAGACAAGAGACCCAGTACTTC
TRBJ1-2 | few | TRBV25-1 | NA | CASSGYSGSPNRGYTF | TGTGCCAGCAGTGGGTATTCGGGTAGTCCTAACCGTGGCTACACCTTC
TRBJ2-3 | few | TRBV7-2 | NA | CASSLAVYGPDTQYF | TGTGCCAGCAGCTTAGCGGTTTACGGCCCAGATACGCAGTATTTT
TRBJ1-2 | few | TRBV5-1 | TRBD1 | CASSGTGTDYGYTF | TGCGCCAGCAGCGGAACCGGGACAGATTATGGCTACACCTTC
TRBJ2-1 | few | TRBV5-1 | TRBD1 | CASSLGQGVLGQFF | TGCGCCAGCAGCTTAGGACAGGGGGTCCTGGGGCAGTTCTTC
TRBJ1-5 | few | TRBV10-3 | NA | CAIGGSNLNQPQHF | TGTGCCATCGGCGGGTCAAATTTAAATCAGCCCCAGCATTTT
TRBJ2-1 | NA | TRBV2 | NA | CASSGDSYNEQFF | TGTGCCAGCAGCGGGGACTCCTACAATGAGCAGTTCTTC
TRBJ2-3 | NA | TRBV6-6 | NA | CASSYPGLGTDTQYF | TGTGCCAGCAGTTACCCGGGTCTTGGCACAGATACGCAGTATTTT
TRBJ2-3 | few | TRBV30 | TRBD1 | CAWSNPGTGTDTQYF | TGTGCCTGGAGTAACCCCGGGACAGGGACAGATACGCAGTATTTT
TRBJ1-4 | few | TRBV29-1 | TRBD1 | CSVGDRGLTNEKLFF | TGCAGCGTTGGTGACAGGGGGTTGACTAATGAAAAACTGTTTTTT
TRBJ2-3 | NA | TRBV4-1 | NA | CASSQDQWSSTDTQYF | TGCGCCAGCAGCCAAGATCAGTGGAGCAGCACAGATACGCAGTATTTT
TRBJ2-3 | NA | TRBV5-1 | TRBD1 | CASSLGQGASDTQYF | TGCGCCAGCAGCTTGGGACAGGGGGCTTCAGATACGCAGTATTTT
TRBJ2-5 | few | TRBV6-6 | NA | CASSGRRETQYF | TGTGCCAGCAGCGGCCGAAGGGAGACCCAGTACTTC
TRBJ2-3 | few | TRBV28 | NA | CASSLGPGDTQYF | TGTGCCAGCAGTCTCGGACCGGGTGATACGCAGTATTTT
TRBJ1-2 | NA | TRBV2 | NA | CASMGQTSNYGYTF | TGTGCCAGCATGGGACAAACTTCTAACTATGGCTACACCTTC
TRBJ2-4 | NA | TRBV5-4 | TRBD2 | CASSRTSGTEAKNIQYF | TGTGCCAGCAGCCGGACTAGCGGGACCGAAGCCAAAAACATTCAGTACTTC
TRBJ2-1 | NA | TRBV2 | TRBD1 | CASSPGTVGYNEQFF | TGTGCCAGCAGTCCCGGGACAGTAGGATACAATGAGCAGTTCTTC
TRBJ1-4 | NA | TRBV7-9 | NA | CASSLAAAEENEKLFF | TGTGCCAGCAGCTTAGCCGCAGCAGAAGAAAATGAAAAACTGTTTTTT
TRBJ1-6 | NA | TRBV10-3 | NA | CAISGGVGSPLHF | TGTGCCATCAGTGGAGGGGTGGGCTCACCCCTCCACTTT
TRBJ2-3 | few | TRBV10-1 | NA | CASSEGEATDTQYF | TGCGCCAGCAGTGAAGGGGAGGCCACAGATACGCAGTATTTT